The clone carrying this T cell receptor (beta chain) was seen only a few times. Its specificity is unknown. This CDR3 region has 15 residues. V gave up 4 bases and J gave up 1 base, with 13 bases separating them. Libraries were made from TCR beta cDNA, and they carried unique molecular identifiers. TCRdb reprocessed the PCR reads with MiXCR, giving one entry per CDR3 protein. The sample holds a few hundred thousand distinct CDR3 sequences; around 33% are singletons and the top ten take roughly 13%. The sample belongs to a study of post-analysis software for immune sequencing data. Study information: The patients showed relapsing-remitting, secondary progressive and progressive-relapsing multiple sclerosis courses. General study results and limits: Compared with controls, patients showed significantly lower normalized Chao1 diversity. Under the F measure, samples that were prepared in one batch clustered strongly together. Elevated frequency relative to controls characterized roughly 5 TRBV segments in patients, TRBV5-6, TRBV5-1 and TRBV20-1 among them.

This sequence joins TRBV12-3 or TRBV12-4 and TRBJ2-5, with a tentative D call TRBD1 (6 bases). What was sequenced was blood. This TCR was recovered from a girl under 18 with multiple sclerosis. CDR3 sequence: CASSSPGHFQETQYF. DNA for the CDR3: TGTGCCAGCAGTTCGCCGGGACACTTCCAAGAGACCCAGTACTTC.